This TCR beta chain was identified in a study of CD8+ T cells in alopecia areata. Overall study findings and caveats: Researchers reported that TCR sharing among patients proved less clear than in mice, possibly HLA-linked. For lesional scalp, especially alopecia totalis/universalis, clonality was higher than in normal scalp.

The germline V gene has CDR1 SNHLY and CDR2 FYNNEI. CDR3 size: 15 residues. Trimming left V 0 bases short and J 4 bases short, with 12 bases between. TCR sequencing used cDNA made by reverse transcription of extracted RNA. Clones were sequenced by immunoSEQ multiplex PCR, and TCRdb holds only the in-frame ones, with some missing. Found here are about 30,000 clones, approximately 56% of them singletons; the top ten hold more than 15%. Comments on this clone: Its antigen is unidentified.

Researchers gathered lesional scalp punch biopsies and peripheral blood from patients with alopecia areata. Material: NKG2D-high CD8+ T cells sorted from blood. This TCR was recovered from a human donor with alopecia areata. The rearrangement links TRBV2 to TRBJ1-1; no reliable D call. CDR3 DNA sequence: TGTGCCAGCAGTGAAGCGCTTGTCATGAGCACTGAAGCTTTCTTT. As protein: CASSEALVMSTEAFF.